Sequencing of this T cell receptor (beta chain) was carried out in a study of T cell responses to AZD1222 COVID-19 vaccine. Study-wide results and caveats: Increased Spike-specific TCR breadth and depth were observed after two AZD1222 doses. Among the donors, most were white British and more were female, and clonal diversity was possibly underestimated.

Using immunoSEQ multiplex PCR, the repertoire was profiled, and TCRdb retains in-frame clones only, with some absent. The sample lists around 99,000 clones; over 75% were seen once. As regards this clone: Its antigen is not identified.

The ends were cut back, 5 bases at V and 7 bases at J, with 18 bases in the middle. The germline V gene encodes CDR1 MGHRA and CDR2 YSYEKL. The CDR3 is 15 residues long. The TCR was taken from an adult in good health. This material consisted of peripheral blood, taken on day 0 of MenACWY control vaccination. The chain is built from TRBV4-1 and TRBJ1-5; D is ambiguous. The CDR3 loop is CASSEGWTQAQPQHF. As DNA, the CDR3 is TGCGCCAGCAGCGAAGGGTGGACTCAGGCCCAGCCCCAGCATTTT.